The 10 T cell receptor beta chains presented below share a single source sample, sequenced in a study of Ad26.COV2.S vaccination and SARS-CoV-2 variants. Assay used: immunoSEQ multiplex PCR; TCRdb lists only in-frame clones, some missing. The sample records hundreds of thousands of clones, around nine tenths being singletons. Treatment meaning: 15 to 20 received Ad26.COV2.S at low or high dose, single or two shots; 5 received placebo; per-sample allocation not given. Repertoires come from day 63 after the first vaccine or placebo injection. This material consisted of peripheral blood, taken in a trial of Ad26.COV2.S vaccine versus placebo. These receptors were obtained from a person aged 18-60 years who received the Ad26.COV2.S COVID-19 vaccine or a placebo.

CDR3 loop: CASSPTGRDQPQHF. For the CDR3, the DNA is TGTGCCAGCTCACCTACAGGGAGGGATCAGCCCCAGCATTTT. The V and J genes are TRBV18 and TRBJ1-5; a weak D match, TRBD1 (6 bases). The CDR3 runs 14 residues. Germline V lookup: CDR1 KGHSH, CDR2 LQKENI. V was clipped by 3 bases and J by 5 bases, with 11 bases between them.

The V gene is TRBV9, the J gene TRBJ2-5; TRBD2 aligns across 9 bases. Germline V gene data show CDR1 as SGDLS and CDR2 as YYNGEE. The V gene end was trimmed by 0 bases and the J gene end by 4 bases; junction bases not matched to a gene: 19. CDR3 length: 20 residues. The chain's CDR3 is CASSVGILRGGRDHRETQYF. CDR3 coding DNA: TGTGCCAGCAGCGTAGGAATTTTAAGGGGCGGGAGGGACCATAGAGAGACCCAGTACTTC.

The J gene is TRBJ1-1, the V gene TRBV3-1 (or the pseudogene TRBV3-2), with D unresolved. CDR1 and CDR2 from the germline V gene are LGHDT and YNNKEL (reference sequence). Trimming shortened V by 4 bases and J by 11 bases, and 23 bases separated the two germline ends. CDR3 length: 15 residues. CDR3 residues: CASSRTVGVLPAAFF. Written as DNA, the CDR3 is TGTGCCAGCAGCCGCACGGTCGGGGTTCTGCCGGCGGCTTTCTTT.

The rearrangement joins TRBV11-2 to TRBJ1-3, with no clear D. V lost 0 bases, J lost 4 bases, and 10 bases lay in between. CDR1 is SGHAT and CDR2 is FQNNGV in the germline V gene. The CDR3 loop spans 15 amino acids. The CDR3 protein is CASSLDLLGGNTIYF. For the CDR3, the DNA is TGTGCCAGCAGCTTAGATCTGTTAGGAGGAAACACCATATATTTT.

The CDR3 protein is CASSQQTSHTDTQYF. As DNA, the CDR3 is TGCGCCAGCAGCCAACAGACTAGCCACACAGATACGCAGTATTTT. The chain is built from TRBV4-3 and TRBJ2-3, with TRBD2 matching over 7 bases. The germline V gene has CDR1 LGHNA and CDR2 YSLEER. This CDR3 has 15 amino acids. With 2 bases clipped from V and 2 bases from J, the junction kept 4 bases outside the gene matches.

This clone came up once. J is TRBJ1-5 and V is TRBV6-2 or TRBV6-3; possible D gene TRBD1, 6 bases. The CDR3 is made up of 16 amino acids. V lost 4 bases and J 2 bases, leaving 15 bases between the germline ends. The V gene's germline CDR1 is MNHEY and CDR2 SVGEGT. The CDR3 nucleotides are TGTGCCAGCAGTTTGGGGGGCAGTTTTGGCAATCAGCCCCAGCATTTT. This translates into CASSLGGSFGNQPQHF.

The rearrangement links TRBV4-3 to TRBJ2-1, with TRBD1 matching 11 bases. The germline gives CDR1 LGHNA, CDR2 YSLEER. CDR3 length: 16 residues. Germline trimming cut 0 bases from V and 6 bases from J; bases unmatched to any gene: 4. The CDR3 is CASSQDVGTGGNEQFF. The DNA of the CDR3 is TGCGCCAGCAGCCAAGATGTGGGGACAGGGGGCAATGAGCAGTTCTTC.

The chain carries TRBV5-1 and TRBJ2-1; TRBD2 is a possible D gene (6 bases). The V and J ends lost 5 bases and 0 bases respectively, with 12 bases between them. This CDR3 has 15 residues. The germline gives CDR1 SGHRS, CDR2 YFSETQ. The CDR3 sequence is CASRVMTSSYNEQFF. The CDR3 DNA reads as TGCGCCAGCAGGGTTATGACTAGCTCCTACAATGAGCAGTTCTTC.

V gene TRBV5-1 combines with J gene TRBJ2-3; tentatively, D is TRBD2 (5 bases). Per germline, CDR1 SGHRS and CDR2 YFSETQ. This CDR3 has 13 residues. V dropped 2 bases and J dropped 6 bases, with 10 bases sitting between them. DNA of the CDR3: TGCGCCAGCAGCTTACTAGATTCGGATACGCAGTATTTT. This translates into CASSLLDSDTQYF. Variable domain in full (rest from reference TRBV5-1 and TRBJ2-3): KAGVTQTPRYLIKTRGQQVTLSCSPISGHRSVSWYQQTPGQGLQFLFEYFSETQRNKGNFPGRFSGRQFSNSRSEMNVSTLELGDSALYLCASSLLDSDTQYFGPGTRLTVL.

The chain is built from TRBV3-1 (or the pseudogene TRBV3-2) and TRBJ2-1; D possibly corresponds to TRBD2 (5 bases). V lost 4 bases, J lost 3 bases, and 7 bases lay in between. This CDR3 comprises 13 residues. Per the germline V gene, CDR1 is LGHDT and CDR2 is YNNKEL (reference sequence). CDR3 bases: TGTGCCAGCAGCCGCAGCGGCTACAATGAGCAGTTCTTC. It is translated as CASSRSGYNEQFF.